These T cell receptor beta chains were read from a single sample in a study of blood T cell repertoires in COVID-19. Method: immunoSEQ multiplex PCR; TCRdb's copy keeps in-frame clones and lacks some. The sample carries about 400,000 clones, roughly 88% recorded once. Sequenced: PBMCs or T cells enriched from blood (not recorded which). These receptor sequences come from a woman aged 25 to 39 with acute COVID-19. Both conserved end residues are part of each CDR3. Fields, in order: clone size, V gene, CDR3 protein. The size of a clone is reported for some rows only, either as once, few or many, or as a class for expanded clones.

>NA|TRBV19
CASSPVTGNYGYTF
>NA|TRBV20-1
CSAHRDGYTF
>NA|TRBV30
CAWSLTGTYGYTF
>NA|TRBV10-3
CAISESRNTEAFF
>NA|TRBV6-5
CASSFRQLAGELFF
>NA|TRBV7-9
CASSRFTGGNTEAFF
>NA|TRBV7-2
CASSLARTVSGELFF
>few|TRBV12-5
CASGRGGQINSPLHF
>NA|TRBV2
CASSVGPDRNYGYTF
>few|TRBV30
CAWSGGGRPGQETQYF
>NA|TRBV12-3/TRBV12-4
CASSPDRVYGYTF
>NA|TRBV20-1
CSASRSFSGGRGNEQFF
>NA|TRBV7-6
CASSLLRNTGELFF
>few|TRBV3-1/TRBV3-2
CASSFKGTLHF
>NA|TRBV5-6
CASSPGTGSRGYTF
>NA|TRBV10-1
CASSDRGWYGYTF
>NA|TRBV29-1
CSVEIAGGDTDTQYF
>once|TRBV7-3
CASSFGAGGNTEAFF
>NA|TRBV7-2
CASSPPGLAYEQYF
>NA|TRBV12-3/TRBV12-4
CASSWGSSTPLHF
>NA|TRBV12-3/TRBV12-4
CASSLTGSEQFF
>NA|TRBV6-5
CASSYGQGNIQYF
>NA|TRBV19
CASSSGWGQGAEAFF
>NA|TRBV29-1
CSVSGQGNTEAFF
>NA|TRBV6-5
CASRTGLGEQYF
>NA|TRBV2
CASSPETVVSEAFF
>NA|TRBV20-1
CSAAGGGKAFF
>few|TRBV5-8
CASRRSGGGVNTEAFF
>NA|TRBV3-1/TRBV3-2
CASSQNRGSGAFF
>NA|TRBV6-5
CASSYSLAVYNQPQHF
>few|TRBV18
CASSPGGAGAYNEQFF
>once|TRBV2
CASSEAPPGGRNQPQHF
>NA|TRBV4-1
CASSPGWLADYNEQFF
>NA|TRBV7-2
CASSPRGVADTQYF
>NA|TRBV5-5
CASSLRRGGEPGNTIYF
>NA|TRBV24-1
CATSDPTGVRDRELFF
>NA|TRBV27
CASSLTPGQGRHTEAFF
>NA|TRBV19
CASSPDRASKRVPQHF
>NA|TRBV5-6
CASSLVEGRVTEAFF
>NA|TRBV4-2
CASSRTLAGGPRYNEQFF
>once|TRBV4-3
CASSHRPGGRAFF
>NA|TRBV5-4
CASSPAGAQSYEQYF
>NA|TRBV5-1
CASSLMGQRDTEAFF
>NA|TRBV2
CATKTGATEAFF
>NA|TRBV5-1
CASSGTGYNEQFF
>few|TRBV9
CASSARGLGSPLHF
>once|TRBV29-1
CSVVGENTEAFF
>NA|TRBV25-1
CASSATNITGTYEQYF
>NA|TRBV19
CATQGQGFGTGELFF
>NA|TRBV4-2
CASSQEGTNSREKLFF
>NA|TRBV3-1/TRBV3-2
CASSQDHRTGGVYSNQPQHF
>NA|TRBV6-5
CASVFRGRPHTEAFF
>NA|TRBV6-2/TRBV6-3
CASSPTTGASTDTQYF
>NA|TRBV5-1
CASSSVGTLNREQYF
>NA|TRBV18
CASSPSIQGNTEAFF
>NA|TRBV9
CASSVGVRGGSPLHF
>NA|TRBV6-5
CASSRAGARGYTF
>NA|TRBV6-1
CASSERGVYEQYF
>few|TRBV20-1
CSAELGNTIYF
>NA|TRBV6-1
CASSDGGLLRSPLHF